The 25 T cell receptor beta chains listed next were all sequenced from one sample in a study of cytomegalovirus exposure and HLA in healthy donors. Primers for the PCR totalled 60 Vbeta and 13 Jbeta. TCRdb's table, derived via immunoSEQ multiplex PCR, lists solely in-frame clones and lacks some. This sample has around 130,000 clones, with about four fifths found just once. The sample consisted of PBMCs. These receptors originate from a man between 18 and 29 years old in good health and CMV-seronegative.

The CDR3 loop reads CASSNGQEDYEQYF. CDR3 bases: TGTGCCAGCAGTAATGGACAGGAAGACTACGAGCAGTACTTC. The V and J genes are TRBV28 and TRBJ2-7, with TRBD1 matching over 7 bases. This CDR3 spans 14 amino acids. The germline V gene has CDR1 MDHEN and CDR2 SYDVKM. Trimming cost V 5 bases and J 3 bases; bases outside gene matches: 7.

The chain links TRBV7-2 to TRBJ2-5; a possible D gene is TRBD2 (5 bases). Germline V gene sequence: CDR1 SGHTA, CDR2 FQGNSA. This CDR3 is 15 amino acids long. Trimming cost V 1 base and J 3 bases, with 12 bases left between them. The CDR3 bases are TGTGCCAGCAGCTTAGGAGGGTCCCCCGAAGAGACCCAGTACTTC. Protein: CASSLGGSPEETQYF. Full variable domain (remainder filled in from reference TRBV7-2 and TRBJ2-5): GAGVSQSPSNKVTEKGKDVELRCDPISGHTALYWYRQSLGQGLEFLIYFQGNSAPDKSGLPSDRFSAERTGGSVSTLTIQRTQQEDSAVYLCASSLGGSPEETQYFGPGTRLLVL.

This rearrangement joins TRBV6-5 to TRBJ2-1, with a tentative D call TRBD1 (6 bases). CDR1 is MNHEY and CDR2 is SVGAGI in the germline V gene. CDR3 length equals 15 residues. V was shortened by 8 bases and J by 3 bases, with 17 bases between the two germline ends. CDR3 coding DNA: TGTGCCAGCGGAATGATCGGACAGTACTACAATGAGCAGTTCTTC. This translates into CASGMIGQYYNEQFF.

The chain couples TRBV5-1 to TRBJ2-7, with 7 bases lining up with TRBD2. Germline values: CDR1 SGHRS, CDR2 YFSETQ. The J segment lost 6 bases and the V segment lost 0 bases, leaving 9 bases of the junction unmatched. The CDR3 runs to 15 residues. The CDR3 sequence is CASSLGLAELREQYF. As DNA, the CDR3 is TGCGCCAGCAGCTTGGGGCTAGCGGAACTCCGCGAGCAGTACTTC.

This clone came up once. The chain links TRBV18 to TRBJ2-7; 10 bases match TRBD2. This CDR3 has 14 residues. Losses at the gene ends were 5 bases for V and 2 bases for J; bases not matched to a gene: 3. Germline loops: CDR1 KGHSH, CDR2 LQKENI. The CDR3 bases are TGTGCCAGCTCAATAGCGGGAGGCACCTACGAGCAGTACGTC. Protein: CASSIAGGTYEQYV.

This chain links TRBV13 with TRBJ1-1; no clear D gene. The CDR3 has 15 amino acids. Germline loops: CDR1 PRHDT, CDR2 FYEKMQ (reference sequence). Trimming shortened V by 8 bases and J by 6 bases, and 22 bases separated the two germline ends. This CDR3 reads CASERWRGVVAEAFF. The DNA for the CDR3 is TGTGCCAGCGAACGGTGGCGGGGAGTGGTCGCTGAAGCTTTCTTT.

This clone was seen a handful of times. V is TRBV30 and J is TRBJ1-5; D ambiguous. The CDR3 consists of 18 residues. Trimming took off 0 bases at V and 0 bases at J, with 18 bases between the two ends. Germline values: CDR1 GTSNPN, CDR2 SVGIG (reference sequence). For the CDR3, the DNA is TGTGCCTGGAGTGTACGTTCGAGGGTAGAGCTTAGCAATCAGCCCCAGCATTTT. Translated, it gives CAWSVRSRVELSNQPQHF.

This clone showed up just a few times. CDR3 loop: CASSYRRLAYTDTQYF. CDR3 DNA sequence: TGTGCCAGCAGTTACCGGCGGTTAGCGTACACAGATACGCAGTATTTT. J is TRBJ2-3 and V is TRBV6-6, with a possible D match to TRBD2 (5 bases). Germline CDR1 is MNHNY and CDR2 is SVGAGI (reference sequence). The germline V and J ends were trimmed by 2 bases and 2 bases, with 14 bases remaining between them. The CDR3 covers 16 residues.

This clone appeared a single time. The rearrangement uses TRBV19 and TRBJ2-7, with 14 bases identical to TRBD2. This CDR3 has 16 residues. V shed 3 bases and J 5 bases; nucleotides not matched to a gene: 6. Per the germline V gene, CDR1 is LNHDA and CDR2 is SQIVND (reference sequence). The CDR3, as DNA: TGTGCCAGTAGTATGGCGGGACTAGCGGGAGTTCACGAGCAGTACTTC. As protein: CASSMAGLAGVHEQYF. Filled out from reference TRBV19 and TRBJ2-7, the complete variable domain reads DGGITQSPKYLFRKEGQNVTLSCEQNLNHDAMYWYRQDPGQGLRLIYYSQIVNDFQKGDIAEGYSVSREKKESFPLTVTSAQKNPTAFYLCASSMAGLAGVHEQYFGPGTRLTVT.

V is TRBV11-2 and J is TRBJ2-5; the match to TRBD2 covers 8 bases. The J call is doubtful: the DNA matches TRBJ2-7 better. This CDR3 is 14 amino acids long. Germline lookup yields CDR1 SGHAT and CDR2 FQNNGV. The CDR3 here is CASSATSGALEQYF. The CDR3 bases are TGTGCCAGCAGCGCAACTAGCGGTGCCCTCGAGCAGTACTTC.

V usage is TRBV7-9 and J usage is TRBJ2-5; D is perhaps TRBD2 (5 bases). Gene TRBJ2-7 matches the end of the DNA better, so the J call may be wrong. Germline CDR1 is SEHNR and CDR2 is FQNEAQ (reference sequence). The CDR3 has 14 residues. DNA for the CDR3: TGTGCCAGCACCGTAGCGCAATACTCCTACGAGCAGTACTTC. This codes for CASTVAQYSYEQYF.

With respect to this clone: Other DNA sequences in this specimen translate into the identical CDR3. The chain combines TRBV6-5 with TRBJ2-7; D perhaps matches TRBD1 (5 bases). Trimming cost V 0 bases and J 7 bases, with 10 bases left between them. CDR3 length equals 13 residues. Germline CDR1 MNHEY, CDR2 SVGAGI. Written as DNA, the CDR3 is TGTGCCAGCAGTTACTCGCAGGGCGGAGAGCAGTACGTC. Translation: CASSYSQGGEQYV.

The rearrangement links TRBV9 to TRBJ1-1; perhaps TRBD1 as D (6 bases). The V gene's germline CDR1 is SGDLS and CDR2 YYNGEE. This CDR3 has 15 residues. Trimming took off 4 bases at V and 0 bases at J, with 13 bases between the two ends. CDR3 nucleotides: TGTGCCAGCAGCCCAACCGGGGGGCTGAACACTGAAGCTTTCTTT. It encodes CASSPTGGLNTEAFF.

The CDR3, as DNA: TGTGCCAGTAGTCTAGCGGGGACTTCCCATGAGCAGTTCTTC. As protein: CASSLAGTSHEQFF. V and J are TRBV19 and TRBJ2-1; 9 positions match TRBD2. V shed 5 bases and J 8 bases; nucleotides not matched to a gene: 7. Germline-derived CDR1 and CDR2 are LNHDA and SQIVND (reference sequence). The CDR3 has 14 amino acids.

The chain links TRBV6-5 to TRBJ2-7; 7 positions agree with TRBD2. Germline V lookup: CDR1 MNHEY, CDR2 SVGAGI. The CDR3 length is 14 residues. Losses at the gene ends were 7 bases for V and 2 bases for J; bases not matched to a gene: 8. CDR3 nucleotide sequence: TGTGCCAGCACCATGGAGGGAGGGGCCTACGAGCAGTACTTC. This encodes CASTMEGGAYEQYF.

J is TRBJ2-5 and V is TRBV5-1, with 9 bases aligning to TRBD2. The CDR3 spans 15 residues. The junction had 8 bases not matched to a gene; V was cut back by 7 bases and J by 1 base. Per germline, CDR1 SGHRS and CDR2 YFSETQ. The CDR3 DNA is TGCGCCAGCTTGGGGGGTAGCGGGAGCCAAGAGACCCAGTACTTC. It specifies CASLGGSGSQETQYF.

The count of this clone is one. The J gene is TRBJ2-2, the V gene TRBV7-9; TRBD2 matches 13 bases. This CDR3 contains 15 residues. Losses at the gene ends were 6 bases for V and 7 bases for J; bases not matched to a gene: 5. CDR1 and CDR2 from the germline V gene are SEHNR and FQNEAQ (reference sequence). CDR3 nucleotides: TGTGCCAGCAGGAGACTAGCGGGAGGCCTCGGGGAGCTGTTTTTT. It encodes CASRRLAGGLGELFF.

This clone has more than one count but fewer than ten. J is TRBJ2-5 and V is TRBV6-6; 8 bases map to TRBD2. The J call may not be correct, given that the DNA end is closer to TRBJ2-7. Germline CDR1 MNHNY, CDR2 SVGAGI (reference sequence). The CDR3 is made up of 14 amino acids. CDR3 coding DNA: TGTGCCAGCTCAACTAGCGGATCTTCCTACGAGCAGTACTTC. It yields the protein CASSTSGSSYEQYF.

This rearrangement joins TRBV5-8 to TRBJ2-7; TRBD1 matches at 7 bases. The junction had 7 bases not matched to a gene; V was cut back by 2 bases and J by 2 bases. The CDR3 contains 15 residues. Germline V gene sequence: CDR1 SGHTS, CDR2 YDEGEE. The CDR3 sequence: CASSLIWTGTYEQYF. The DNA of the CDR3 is TGTGCCAGCAGCTTAATATGGACAGGTACCTACGAGCAGTACTTC. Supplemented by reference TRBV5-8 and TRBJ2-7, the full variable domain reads EAGVTQSPTHLIKTRGQQATLRCSPISGHTSVYWYQQALGLGLQFLLWYDEGEERNRGNFPPRFSGRQFPNYSSELNVNALELEDSALYLCASSLIWTGTYEQYFGPGTRLTVT.

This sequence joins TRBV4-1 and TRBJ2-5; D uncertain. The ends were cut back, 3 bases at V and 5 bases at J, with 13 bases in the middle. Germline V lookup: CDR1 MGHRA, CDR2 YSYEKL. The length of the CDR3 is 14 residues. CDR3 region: CASSQLPGRETQYF. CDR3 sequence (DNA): TGCGCCAGCAGCCAGCTCCCGGGTAGGGAGACCCAGTACTTC.

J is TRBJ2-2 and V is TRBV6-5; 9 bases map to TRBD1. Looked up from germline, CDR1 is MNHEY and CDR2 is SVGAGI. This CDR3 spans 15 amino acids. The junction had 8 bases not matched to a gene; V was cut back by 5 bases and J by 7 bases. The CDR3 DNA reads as TGTGCCAGCAGTGCCCGACAGGGGGGGAGCGGGGAGCTGTTTTTT. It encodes CASSARQGGSGELFF.

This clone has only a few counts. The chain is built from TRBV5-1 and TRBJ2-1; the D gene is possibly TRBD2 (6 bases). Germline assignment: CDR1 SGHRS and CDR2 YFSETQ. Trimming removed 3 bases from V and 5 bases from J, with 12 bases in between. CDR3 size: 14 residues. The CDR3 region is CASSSQPGDNEQFF. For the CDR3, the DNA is TGCGCCAGCAGCTCCCAACCGGGAGACAATGAGCAGTTCTTC.

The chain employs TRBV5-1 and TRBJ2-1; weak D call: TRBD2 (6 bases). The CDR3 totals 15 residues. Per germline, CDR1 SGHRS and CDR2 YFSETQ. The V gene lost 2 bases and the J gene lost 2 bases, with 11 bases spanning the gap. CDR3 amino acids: CASSFPGATYNEQFF. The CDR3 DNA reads TGCGCCAGCAGCTTCCCGGGAGCTACCTACAATGAGCAGTTCTTC.

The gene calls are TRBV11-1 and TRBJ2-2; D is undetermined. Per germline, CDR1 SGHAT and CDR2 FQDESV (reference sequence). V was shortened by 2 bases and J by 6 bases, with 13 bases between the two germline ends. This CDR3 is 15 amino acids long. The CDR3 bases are TGTGCCAGCAGCTTAAACTCTGCTGAGGCCGGGGAGCTGTTTTTT. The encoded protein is CASSLNSAEAGELFF.

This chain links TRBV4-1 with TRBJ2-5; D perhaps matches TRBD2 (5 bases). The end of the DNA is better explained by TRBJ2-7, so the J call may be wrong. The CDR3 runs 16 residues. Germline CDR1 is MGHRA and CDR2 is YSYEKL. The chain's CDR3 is CASSLSWRKRYYEQYF. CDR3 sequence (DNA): TGCGCCAGCAGCCTAAGTTGGCGTAAGCGGTACTACGAGCAGTACTTC.